This T cell receptor (beta chain) was retrieved from a study of PD-L1 blockade in urothelial cancer. For the study at large: Analysis of the blood was performed 3 weeks (second dose) and 6 weeks after treatment start. Blood samples contained a median 141,255 T cells.

Germline V gene sequence: CDR1 SGHTA, CDR2 FQGNSA. This CDR3 is 14 amino acids long. J was trimmed by 4 bases and V by 5 bases; bases with no gene match: 7. Each individual provided 1 to 8 samples (taken pretreatment and on-treatment). Added to each PCR by spiking were synthetic TCR analog templates. Only in-frame clones appear in the TCRdb table, and some are missing; sequencing was by immunoSEQ multiplex PCR. This sample carries around 30,000 clones, about 79% of them seen once, and the ten largest clones take more than 30%. This clone was detected once. Sequences were derived from PBMCs, sampled around atezolizumab (anti-PD-L1) treatment. This TCR came from a man aged 60 to 75 with urothelial cancer. The chain recombines TRBV7-2 with TRBJ2-5, with TRBD1 matching 7 bases. The CDR3 nucleotides are TGTGCCAGCAGCCTCCAGGACAGGCGAGAGACCCAGTACTTC. It yields the protein CASSLQDRRETQYF.